The source of this T cell receptor beta chain is a study of cytomegalovirus exposure and HLA in healthy donors. PCR involved 60 Vbeta and 13 Jbeta primers. Method: immunoSEQ multiplex PCR; TCRdb's copy keeps in-frame clones and lacks some. This table has about 120,000 clones, around 72% appearing once. Trimming removed 6 bases from V and 4 bases from J; junction bases left unmatched: 5. Germline assignment: CDR1 SEHNR and CDR2 FQNEAQ (reference sequence). This CDR3 spans 13 amino acids. Sequenced sample: PBMCs. The rearrangement links TRBV7-9 to TRBJ1-2, with 7 bases identical to TRBD1. This sequence was found in a man younger than 45 in good health and CMV-seronegative. This chain's CDR3 is CASSYRDSYGYTF. In nucleotides, the CDR3 is TGTGCCAGCAGTTACCGGGACAGCTATGGCTACACCTTC.